A single sample gave rise to the 28 T cell receptor beta chains below, sequenced in a study of blood T cell repertoires in COVID-19. Assay: immunoSEQ multiplex PCR; the TCRdb copy retains only in-frame clones and omits some. The data hold about 70,000 clones, with over 70% observed a single time. Sequences were obtained from peripheral blood. The receptors shown here come from a man aged 50 to 60 with active COVID-19.

V usage is TRBV10-3 and J usage is TRBJ1-1, with D hard to call. CDR3 length: 13 amino acids. CDR1 and CDR2 (germline): ENHRY, SYGVKD. Trimming cost V 8 bases and J 1 base, with 11 bases left between them. The CDR3 sequence: CAIRPGWNTEAFF. CDR3 nucleotides: TGTGCCATCCGGCCAGGTTGGAACACTGAAGCTTTCTTT.

A single count supports this clone. The J gene is TRBJ1-2, the V gene TRBV3-1 (or the pseudogene TRBV3-2); unclear D gene. Germline loops: CDR1 LGHDT, CDR2 YNNKEL (reference sequence). The CDR3 is made up of 13 amino acids. V dropped 0 bases and J dropped 7 bases, with 9 bases sitting between them. In DNA, the CDR3 is TGTGCCAGCAGCCAAGATCATGGGCTTGGCTACACCTTC. It is translated as CASSQDHGLGYTF.

This sequence joins TRBV18 and TRBJ2-7; D gene uncertain. The CDR3 has 15 residues. The V gene lost 0 bases and the J gene lost 7 bases, with 16 bases spanning the gap. From germline, CDR1 is KGHSH and CDR2 LQKENI. CDR3 in amino acids: CASSPPSTGWREQYF. In nucleotides, the CDR3 is TGTGCCAGCTCACCACCGTCTACGGGTTGGCGGGAGCAGTACTTC.

The chain links TRBV2 to TRBJ1-2; D is undetermined. This CDR3 comprises 13 residues. CDR1 is SNHLY, CDR2 FYNNEI, per germline. Trimming left V 2 bases short and J 7 bases short, with 11 bases between. As DNA, the CDR3 is TGTGCCAGCAGTGAATACTCTGAGGGTGGCTACACCTTC. This encodes CASSEYSEGGYTF.

This clone was counted a single time. CDR3 loop: CASSLGLAGYNEQFF. The CDR3 DNA reads TGTGCCAGCAGCTTGGGACTAGCGGGGTACAATGAGCAGTTCTTC. The V gene is TRBV7-2, the J gene TRBJ2-1; TRBD2 agrees at 13 bases. Germline V gene data show CDR1 as SGHTA and CDR2 as FQGNSA. V lost 3 bases and J lost 4; bases outside the gene matches: 0. This CDR3 has 15 amino acids.

The chain employs TRBV19 and TRBJ2-1, with 10 bases matching TRBD2. Germline-derived CDR1 and CDR2 are LNHDA and SQIVND (reference sequence). The CDR3 sequence is 17 residues long. The V segment lost 11 bases and the J segment 4 bases; nucleotides outside the gene matches: 17. The CDR3 DNA follows: TGTGCCGTTTGCCTAGCGGGAGTCCCCCACACGTACAATGAGCAGTTCTTC. Translated: CAVCLAGVPHTYNEQFF.

The gene calls are TRBV7-2 and TRBJ2-7; a weak D match, TRBD2 (5 bases). Germline CDR1 SGHTA, CDR2 FQGNSA. Trimming pared 1 base from V and 0 bases from J, leaving 10 bases between. The CDR3 is 15 amino acids. CDR3 loop: CASSLGASPSYEQYF. CDR3 in DNA: TGTGCCAGCAGCTTAGGGGCTAGCCCCTCCTACGAGCAGTACTTC. The full variable domain, with the rest looked up from reference TRBV7-2 and TRBJ2-7, is GAGVSQSPSNKVTEKGKDVELRCDPISGHTALYWYRQSLGQGLEFLIYFQGNSAPDKSGLPSDRFSAERTGGSVSTLTIQRTQQEDSAVYLCASSLGASPSYEQYFGPGTRLTVT.

The CDR3 bases are TGCGCCAGCAGGACAGGGCCTTCCTACGAGCAGTACTTC. Translating gives CASRTGPSYEQYF. The chain is built from TRBV5-1 and TRBJ2-7; 7 nucleotides align to TRBD1. CDR1 is SGHRS and CDR2 is YFSETQ in the germline V gene. With V trimmed by 5 bases and J by 1 base, 3 bases remained unmatched. The CDR3 length is 13 residues.

This clone appeared a single time. The chain links TRBV12-3 or TRBV12-4 to TRBJ1-1; D is ambiguous. The CDR3 length is 11 residues. The V end lost 6 bases, the J end lost 2 bases, and 4 bases lay between the germline ends. CDR3 sequence: CASRHNTEAFF. The DNA for the CDR3 is TGTGCCAGCAGACATAACACTGAAGCTTTCTTT.

The chain employs TRBV9 and TRBJ2-2, with 12 bases aligning to TRBD2. Germline CDR1 is SGDLS and CDR2 is YYNGEE. The CDR3 is 18 amino acids. Germline trimming cut 5 bases from V and 5 bases from J; bases unmatched to any gene: 13. In DNA, the CDR3 is TGTGCCAGCAGTGTGACCGGGACTAGCGGGTCAGGGACCGGGGAGCTGTTTTTT. Its translation: CASSVTGTSGSGTGELFF.

The count of this clone is one. The chain employs TRBV6-7 and TRBJ2-1; 12 positions match TRBD1. TRBV6-7 is placed among ORFs of uncertain function. J was trimmed by 8 bases and V by 10 bases; bases with no gene match: 9. The CDR3 spans 14 residues. CDR3 region: CATPGTGGIDEQFF. For the CDR3, the DNA is TGTGCCACACCCGGGACAGGGGGCATCGATGAGCAGTTCTTC.

The chain couples TRBV24-1 to TRBJ2-1; 8 positions agree with TRBD2. CDR1 and CDR2 (germline): KGHDR, SFDVKD. J was trimmed by 4 bases and V by 4 bases; bases with no gene match: 5. This CDR3 spans 15 amino acids. The CDR3 DNA sequence: TGTGCCACCAGTGACCCCGGACTAGCTTACAATGAGCAGTTCTTC. Its translation is CATSDPGLAYNEQFF.

The J gene is TRBJ2-1, the V gene TRBV24-1; 7 bases align to TRBD2. The CDR3 is 14 amino acids. From germline, CDR1 is KGHDR and CDR2 SFDVKD. The ends lost 4 bases at V and 10 bases at J; junction bases unmatched: 9. The CDR3 loop is CATSDRDYIREQFF. The CDR3 DNA follows: TGTGCCACCAGTGACCGGGACTATATACGCGAGCAGTTCTTC.

This CDR3 reads CATSSGTGRGETQYF. The CDR3 coding sequence is TGTGCCACCTCATCCGGGACAGGGCGTGGAGAGACCCAGTACTTC. The rearrangement joins TRBV24-1 to TRBJ2-5; 9 bases align to TRBD1. V was clipped by 9 bases and J by 4 bases; unmatched bases: 11. CDR1 and CDR2 from the germline V gene are KGHDR and SFDVKD. The CDR3 is 15 residues long.

The chain recombines TRBV4-1 with TRBJ1-2; 7 bases agree with TRBD1. Germline trimming cut 0 bases from V and 8 bases from J; bases unmatched to any gene: 9. The CDR3 is 15 residues long. Per the germline V gene, CDR1 is MGHRA and CDR2 is YSYEKL. CDR3 bases: TGCGCCAGCAGCCAAGATGAGGCAGGGGGATACGGCTACACCTTC. It specifies CASSQDEAGGYGYTF.

The count of this clone is one. The chain is built from TRBV12-3 or TRBV12-4 and TRBJ1-2, with TRBD1 matching 7 bases. The CDR3 loop spans 12 amino acids. The V segment lost 5 bases and the J segment 8 bases; nucleotides outside the gene matches: 5. CDR3 sequence (DNA): TGTGCCAGCAGTGCTTACAGGGGCGGCTACACCTTC. Amino acids: CASSAYRGGYTF.

The chain carries TRBV5-6 and TRBJ2-6; D uncertain. The V and J ends lost 7 bases and 4 bases respectively, with 9 bases between them. CDR3 size: 13 residues. In germline, CDR1 is SGHDT, CDR2 YYEEEE. CDR3 DNA: TGTGCCAGCCGGGTTTACGGGGCCAACGTCCTGACTTTC. Translation: CASRVYGANVLTF.

The chain employs TRBV7-6 and TRBJ2-3, with TRBD2 matching 7 bases. V was pared by 4 bases and J by 4 bases, with 11 bases of the junction left unmatched. The CDR3 totals 16 residues. Per germline, CDR1 SGHVS and CDR2 FNYEAQ. The CDR3 region has the DNA TGTGCCAGCAGCTCGACCGGACTAGTCGGTGCAGATACGCAGTATTTT. Translating it yields CASSSTGLVGADTQYF.

This chain uses TRBV19 with TRBJ2-3, with 14 bases that match TRBD2. The V segment lost 7 bases and the J segment 3 bases; nucleotides outside the gene matches: 9. This CDR3 contains 17 residues. Germline V gene data show CDR1 as LNHDA and CDR2 as SQIVND (reference sequence). DNA of the CDR3: TGTGCCAGTACAGGGACTAGCGGGGGAATAAGGACAGATACGCAGTATTTT. Amino acids: CASTGTSGGIRTDTQYF.

The sample holds one count of this clone. The rearrangement uses TRBV7-9 and TRBJ1-6, with D perhaps TRBD1 (5 bases). CDR3 length: 14 amino acids. The germline gives CDR1 SEHNR, CDR2 FQNEAQ (reference sequence). The ends were cut back, 5 bases at V and 10 bases at J, with 15 bases in the middle. This CDR3 reads CASSGGWGGSPLHF. The CDR3 DNA reads TGTGCCAGCAGCGGAGGGTGGGGCGGGTCACCCCTCCACTTT. The full variable domain, completed using reference TRBV7-9 and TRBJ1-6, is DTGVSQNPRHKITKRGQNVTFRCDPISEHNRLYWYRQTLGQGPEFLTYFQNEAQLEKSRLLSDRFSAERPKGSFSTLEIQRTEQGDSAMYLCASSGGWGGSPLHFGNGTRLTVT.

The V call is TRBV28, the J call TRBJ1-4, with unresolved D. CDR3 length: 14 residues. Germline CDR1 is MDHEN and CDR2 is SYDVKM. V was clipped by 6 bases and J by 7 bases, with 15 bases between them. As DNA, the CDR3 is TGTGCCAGCAGAATAGGAGGGTTGGGTGAAAAACTGTTTTTT. Protein: CASRIGGLGEKLFF.

V gene TRBV5-1 combines with J gene TRBJ1-1, with 7 positions matching TRBD1. J was trimmed by 6 bases and V by 4 bases; bases with no gene match: 3. Germline V lookup: CDR1 SGHRS, CDR2 YFSETQ. CDR3 length: 12 residues. In DNA, the CDR3 is TGCGCCAGCAGCGAGGACAGGTCTGAAGCTTTCTTT. It codes for CASSEDRSEAFF.

The chain couples TRBV5-6 to TRBJ2-6, with 8 bases aligning to TRBD2. Trimming at V came to 6 bases and at J to 0 bases, leaving 11 bases not matched to a gene. The CDR3 contains 18 residues. Germline V gene data show CDR1 as SGHDT and CDR2 as YYEEEE. The CDR3 region is CASNSPGGVSSGANVLTF. The CDR3 DNA sequence: TGTGCCAGCAACTCACCCGGGGGGGTAAGCTCTGGGGCCAACGTCCTGACTTTC.

The chain carries TRBV9 and TRBJ2-7, with TRBD2 matching 9 bases. Per the germline V gene, CDR1 is SGDLS and CDR2 is YYNGEE. Trimming cost V 0 bases and J 5 bases; bases outside gene matches: 3. The CDR3 runs 14 residues. CDR3 sequence (DNA): TGTGCCAGCAGCGTAGTAGCGGGAGCTAACGAGCAGTACTTC. Protein sequence: CASSVVAGANEQYF. Filled out from reference TRBV9 and TRBJ2-7, the complete variable domain reads DSGVTQTPKHLITATGQRVTLRCSPRSGDLSVYWYQQSLDQGLQFLIQYYNGEERAKGNILERFSAQQFPDLHSELNLSSLELGDSALYFCASSVVAGANEQYFGPGTRLTVT.

The chain links TRBV3-1 (or the pseudogene TRBV3-2) to TRBJ1-2, with D perhaps matching TRBD1 (6 bases). V lost 4 bases and J 4 bases, leaving 16 bases between the germline ends. CDR1 and CDR2 (germline): LGHDT, YNNKEL (reference sequence). The CDR3 runs to 15 residues. The DNA for the CDR3 is TGTGCCAGCAGCCCATATTTAGGACAGACCTATGGCTACACCTTC. This gives the protein CASSPYLGQTYGYTF.

V usage is TRBV7-2 and J usage is TRBJ2-1; 8 bases are a match to TRBD2. Germline V gives CDR1 SGHTA, CDR2 FQGNSA. This CDR3 is built from 15 residues. The junction had 12 bases not matched to a gene; V was cut back by 8 bases and J by 6 bases. The CDR3 nucleotides are TGTGCCAGCGCCCTCGAGCTGACTAGCGTCAATGAGCAGTTCTTC. It translates to CASALELTSVNEQFF.

The rearrangement links TRBV5-7 to TRBJ1-2; tentative D call: TRBD1 (5 bases). TRBV5-7 is identified as an open reading frame with a role that is uncertain. V lost 0 bases and J lost 2, with 8 bases in between. The CDR3 runs to 14 residues. Here the CDR3 reads CASSLGQLNYGYTF. The CDR3 bases are TGTGCCAGCAGCTTGGGACAGCTGAACTATGGCTACACCTTC.

This rearrangement joins TRBV20-1 to TRBJ1-6; D uncertain. Trimming cost V 0 bases and J 17 bases, with 11 bases left between them. CDR1 is DFQATT, CDR2 SNEGSKA, per germline (reference sequence). There are 11 residues in the CDR3. For the CDR3, the DNA is TGCAGTGCTAGAGAGTCGGTGACTATCCACTTT. It codes for CSARESVTIHF.